This T cell receptor beta chain was profiled in a study of blood T cell repertoires in COVID-19. Study-wide background: The United States, Italy and Spain provided the acute and convalescent COVID-19 samples. T cells, B-cell-depleted T cells, or PBMCs provided the cDNA or gDNA that served as material.

Clones were read by immunoSEQ multiplex PCR, and TCRdb kept only the in-frame ones, dropping some. The sample yields around 60,000 clones, about 80% seen once. The germline V gene has CDR1 MNHEY and CDR2 SMNVEV (reference sequence). This CDR3 has 17 amino acids. Trimming at V came to 5 bases and at J to 6 bases, leaving 12 bases not matched to a gene. This clone occurred a few times. Patients of the Seattle cohort, enrolled during active infection, were followed longitudinally. The receptor's source is a man younger than 40 with COVID-19, enrolled during active disease. The V gene is TRBV27, the J gene TRBJ2-1; 11 nucleotides agree with TRBD2. The sample consisted of peripheral blood. This chain's CDR3 is CASSPTRLAGTANEQFF. CDR3 nucleotide sequence: TGTGCCAGCAGTCCCACCCGACTAGCGGGAACGGCCAATGAGCAGTTCTTC.